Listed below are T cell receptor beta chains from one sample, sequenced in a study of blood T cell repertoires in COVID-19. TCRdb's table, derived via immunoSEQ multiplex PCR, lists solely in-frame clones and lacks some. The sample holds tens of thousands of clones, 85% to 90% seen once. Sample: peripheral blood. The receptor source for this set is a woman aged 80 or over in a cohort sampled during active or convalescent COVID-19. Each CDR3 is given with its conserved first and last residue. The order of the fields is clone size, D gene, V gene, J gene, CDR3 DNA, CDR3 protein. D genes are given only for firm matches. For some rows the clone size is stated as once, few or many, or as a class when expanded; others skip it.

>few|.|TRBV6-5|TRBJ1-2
TGTGCCAGCAGCTCAGCAGGGGTTCGTGGCTACACCTTC
CASSSAGVRGYTF
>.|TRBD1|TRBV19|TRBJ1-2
TGTGCCAGTAGGGCCGGACAGGGTAACTATGGCTACACCTTC
CASRAGQGNYGYTF
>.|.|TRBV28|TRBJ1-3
TGTGCCAGCAGTCCTCGTGGGCAGGCCCTCTCTGGAAGCACCATATATTTT
CASSPRGQALSGSTIYF
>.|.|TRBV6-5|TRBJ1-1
TGTGCCAGCAGCTTGTCGCGTAACACTGAAGCTTTCTTT
CASSLSRNTEAFF
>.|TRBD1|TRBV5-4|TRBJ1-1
TGTGCCAGCAGCTTGGGACAGGGGGCAGGGGACACTGAAGCTTTCTTT
CASSLGQGAGDTEAFF
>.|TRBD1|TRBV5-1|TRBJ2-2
TGCGCCAGCAGCCCTGGACAGGGCAAGGGCGGGGAGCTGTTTTTT
CASSPGQGKGGELFF
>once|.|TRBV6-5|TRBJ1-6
TGTGCCAGCAGTTACTCTCTCGGGACACACATTTCACCCCTCCACTTT
CASSYSLGTHISPLHF
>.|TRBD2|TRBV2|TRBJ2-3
TGTGCCAGCAGTGACCCTAGCGGGAGGGCAGATACGCAGTATTTT
CASSDPSGRADTQYF
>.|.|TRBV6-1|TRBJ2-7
TGTGCCAGCAGTGAGCAGGGGCCCGGGGGGCTGAGCTCCTACGAGCAGTACTTC
CASSEQGPGGLSSYEQYF
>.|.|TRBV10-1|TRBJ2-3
TGCGCCAGCAGCGACAGGTTCACAGATACGCAGTATTTT
CASSDRFTDTQYF
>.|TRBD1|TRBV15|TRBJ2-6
TGTGCCACCAGCGTAAAGACAGGGGGCTCTGGGGCCAACGTCCTGACTTTC
CATSVKTGGSGANVLTF
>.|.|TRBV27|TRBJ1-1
TGTGCCAGCAGTTTACGCGGTGGTCCTGAAGCTTTCTTT
CASSLRGGPEAFF
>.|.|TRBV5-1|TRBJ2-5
TGCGCCAGCAGCCCGCACGGACTATTAGAGACCCAGTACTTC
CASSPHGLLETQYF
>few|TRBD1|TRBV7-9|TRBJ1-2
TGTGCCAGCAGCTTAGTCACAGGGGGCTATGGCTACACCTTC
CASSLVTGGYGYTF
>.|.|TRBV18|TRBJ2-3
TGTGCCAGCTTAAAAGCGGCCGATACGCAGTATTTT
CASLKAADTQYF
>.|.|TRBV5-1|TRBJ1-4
TGCGCCAGCAGCTTTGGGCAGGGGCAAAGGAATGAAAAACTGTTTTTT
CASSFGQGQRNEKLFF